The 2 T cell receptor beta chains presented below share a single source sample, sequenced in a study of prognosis after radiotherapy for stage I lung cancer. TCR beta CDR3 amplification from genomic DNA was performed by two-round multiplex PCR. Initially, in first-round PCR, primers specific to each TRBV and TRBJ gene were used. TCRdb processed the multiplex PCR reads anew with MiXCR; each CDR3 protein has one entry. The sample carries roughly 25,000 distinct CDR3 sequences, about 43% recorded once. Sample: PBMCs, taken before or after stereotactic body radiation therapy (not recorded which). The receptors were gathered from a donor over 45 with non-small cell lung cancer.

With regard to this clonotype: With only one base between it and a far larger clone, this is likely a read error. The chain employs TRBV6-1 and TRBJ1-5; no clear D gene. This CDR3 comprises 15 residues. Looked up from germline, CDR1 is MNHNS and CDR2 is SASEGT. Deletions cut 5 bases from V and 3 bases from J, with 14 bases between. CDR3 amino acids: CASSYAAGINQPQHF. CDR3 coding DNA: TGTGCCAGCAGTTACGCTGCTGGGATCAATCAGCCCCAGCATTTT.

This clonotype was recorded many times. This sequence joins TRBV5-1 and TRBJ2-7, with 13 bases aligning to TRBD2. The length of the CDR3 is 15 residues. The germline CDR1 and CDR2 sequences are SGHRS and YFSETQ. J lost 13 bases, V lost 0 bases, and 10 bases had no gene match. CDR3 nucleotides: TGCGCCAGCAGCTTGGGAGGCGGACTAGCGGGAGATAGATACTTC. This gives the protein CASSLGGGLAGDRYF.